What follows are 27 T cell receptor beta chains derived from one specimen sequenced in a study of T cells in Graves' hyperthyroidism and ophthalmopathy. Regions amplified from RNA transcripts were the TCR beta CDR3 regions. The TCR CDR3 first-round RT-PCR relied on the HTBI primer set. TCRdb re-derived calls from the multiplex PCR reads in MiXCR, one entry per CDR3 protein. The sample lists roughly 740,000 distinct CDR3 sequences; 16% were seen once. Sequencing was performed on blood. The receptors were gathered from a man between 18 and 29 years old with Graves' hyperthyroidism.

About this clonotype itself: A much bigger clone sits one base away, suggesting this may be a read error. The chain is built from TRBV2 and TRBJ2-1; 10 bases fit TRBD2. CDR3 length: 14 residues. Per germline, CDR1 SNHLY and CDR2 FYNNEI. This chain's CDR3 is CASHGLAVYDEQFF. The CDR3 DNA sequence: TGTGCCAGTCACGGACTAGCGGTCTACGATGAGCAGTTCTTC.

DNA of the CDR3: TGTGCCAGCAGCTCTACTGGGCGGAGTCCCAACGAGCAGTACTTC. Translating it yields CASSSTGRSPNEQYF. The chain is built from TRBV7-9 and TRBJ2-7; D is unresolved. The CDR3 runs to 15 residues. Germline CDR1 reads SEHNR; CDR2 reads FQNEAQ (reference sequence). V was clipped by 4 bases and J by 5 bases, with 18 bases between them.

Ten or more counts support this clonotype. This sequence joins TRBV2 and TRBJ2-7, with 8 bases lining up with TRBD2. The ends lost 7 bases at V and 0 bases at J; junction bases unmatched: 11. Germline lookup yields CDR1 SNHLY and CDR2 FYNNEI. This CDR3 is 16 amino acids long. CDR3 in DNA: TGTGCCAGCATAGGCGGGGGGACTAAAAGCTCCTACGAGCAGTACTTC. This codes for CASIGGGTKSSYEQYF.

This clonotype was detected a few times. The V and J genes are TRBV7-3 and TRBJ2-2; D is unresolved. CDR1 and CDR2 from the germline V gene are SGHTA and FQGTGA. This CDR3 spans 12 amino acids. Trimming removed 0 bases at V and 7 bases at J, with 3 bases between. In DNA form, the CDR3 reads TGTGCCAGCAGCTTAACATACGGGGAGCTGTTTTTT. Its translation: CASSLTYGELFF.

DNA of the CDR3: TGTGCTAGTGGTTTGCCCCGAACCTCAGAGAATGAGCAGTTCTTC. Protein: CASGLPRTSENEQFF. This chain connects TRBV12-5 to TRBJ2-1; D is uncertain. Germline V lookup: CDR1 LGHNT, CDR2 FRNRAP. This CDR3 has 15 residues. Trimming removed 2 bases from V and 7 bases from J, with 15 bases in between.

This clonotype was counted between two and nine times. The chain carries TRBV6-1 and TRBJ2-7, with TRBD2 as a possible D gene (5 bases). Germline V gene sequence: CDR1 MNHNS, CDR2 SASEGT. This CDR3 contains 13 residues. Trimming cost V 6 bases and J 3 bases, with 12 bases left between them. CDR3 nucleotides: TGTGCCAGCAGAACACCGGGATTCTACGAGCAGTACTTC. This sequence encodes CASRTPGFYEQYF.

This clonotype was detected once. The V and J genes are TRBV4-1 and TRBJ2-5, with 7 bases that match TRBD1. Germline assignment: CDR1 MGHRA and CDR2 YSYEKL. Germline trimming cut 4 bases from V and 3 bases from J; bases unmatched to any gene: 5. The CDR3 sequence is 14 residues long. This CDR3 is CASSLPGGKETQYF. The CDR3, as DNA: TGCGCCAGCAGCCTTCCAGGGGGTAAAGAGACCCAGTACTTC.

This chain links TRBV6-5 with TRBJ2-4; D might be TRBD1 (6 bases). This CDR3 region has 16 residues. Trimming removed 0 bases from V and 6 bases from J, with 15 bases in between. CDR1 is MNHEY, CDR2 SVGAGI, per germline. The DNA for the CDR3 is TGTGCCAGCAGTTACTCATTGACAGGCCCGTCAAACATTCAGTACTTC. Translating gives CASSYSLTGPSNIQYF.

This clonotype was counted many times. The J gene is TRBJ2-7, the V gene TRBV7-2; D ambiguous. Germline CDR1 is SGHTA and CDR2 is FQGNSA. Trimming cost V 4 bases and J 6 bases, with 10 bases left between them. The CDR3 totals 12 residues. CDR3 in DNA: TGTGCCAGCAGCTCGACTCCCCGCGAGCAGTACTTC. Translated, it gives CASSSTPREQYF.

This clonotype came up many times. The chain uses TRBV7-8 and TRBJ2-3; 9 bases line up with TRBD2. In germline, CDR1 is SGHVS, CDR2 FQNEAQ. The J segment lost 5 bases and the V segment lost 5 bases, leaving 23 bases of the junction unmatched. The CDR3 is 20 residues long. CDR3 loop: CASSLVATRASGVGRDTQYF. CDR3 sequence (DNA): TGTGCCAGCAGCCTAGTCGCGACCAGGGCTAGCGGGGTGGGACGAGATACGCAGTATTTT.

The chain employs TRBV9 and TRBJ1-4; D is uncertain. In germline, CDR1 is SGDLS, CDR2 YYNGEE. V lost 3 bases to trimming and J lost 4 bases, with 7 bases between them. The CDR3 covers 13 residues. The CDR3 loop is CASSAEINEKLFF. CDR3 bases: TGTGCCAGCAGCGCGGAGATTAATGAAAAACTGTTTTTT. Full variable domain (missing parts from reference TRBV9 and TRBJ1-4): DSGVTQTPKHLITATGQRVTLRCSPRSGDLSVYWYQQSLDQGLQFLIQYYNGEERAKGNILERFSAQQFPDLHSELNLSSLELGDSALYFCASSAEINEKLFFGSGTQLSVL.

J is TRBJ2-1 and V is TRBV18; TRBD2 agrees at 13 bases. This CDR3 is built from 15 residues. V gave up 4 bases and J gave up 10 bases; unmatched junction bases: 7. In germline, CDR1 is KGHSH, CDR2 LQKENI. Here the CDR3 reads CASSRTSGRAWEQFF. CDR3 nucleotide sequence: TGTGCCAGCTCACGAACTAGCGGGAGGGCCTGGGAGCAGTTCTTC.

This clonotype showed up just a few times. The chain combines TRBV20-1 with TRBJ2-2; D unclear. This CDR3 spans 12 amino acids. V gave up 6 bases and J gave up 5 bases, with 10 bases separating them. The germline V gene has CDR1 DFQATT and CDR2 SNEGSKA (reference sequence). The CDR3 DNA reads TGCAGTGCCAAGCTACGGACCGGGGAGCTGTTTTTT. Translating it yields CSAKLRTGELFF.

This clonotype was seen at least ten times. A read error may be the cause here, since a much bigger clone is one base away. CDR3 residues: CASSHRDTSYEQYF. The CDR3 DNA follows: TGTGCCAGCAGTCACCGGGACACCTCCTACGAGCAGTACTTC. J is TRBJ2-7 and V is TRBV6-1; D is possibly TRBD1 (6 bases). The V gene lost 5 bases and the J gene lost 0 bases, with 11 bases spanning the gap. This CDR3 is built from 14 residues. Germline CDR1 and CDR2: MNHNS and SASEGT.

The rearrangement links TRBV28 to TRBJ2-5, with TRBD2 matching over 11 bases. V lost 7 bases, J lost 5 bases, and 9 bases stayed unmatched. CDR3 length equals 15 residues. Germline V gives CDR1 MDHEN, CDR2 SYDVKM. Here the CDR3 DNA reads TGTGCCAGCAATAGCGGGAGGGCCGAGATCGAGACCCAGTACTTC. Translating gives CASNSGRAEIETQYF.

The gene calls are TRBV27 and TRBJ2-1, with D possibly TRBD2 on 5 matching bases. The length of the CDR3 is 16 residues. Trimming cost V 5 bases and J 5 bases, with 19 bases left between them. The germline gives CDR1 MNHEY, CDR2 SMNVEV (reference sequence). CDR3 sequence reads: CASSLLGGRTHNEQFF. As DNA, the CDR3 is TGTGCCAGCAGTCTGCTCGGAGGCCGGACCCACAATGAGCAGTTCTTC.

This clonotype was recorded at least ten times. The gene calls are TRBV30 and TRBJ2-5; the match to TRBD1 covers 7 bases. The J segment lost 7 bases and the V segment lost 4 bases, leaving 15 bases of the junction unmatched. The CDR3 is 15 amino acids. Germline CDR1 is GTSNPN and CDR2 is SVGIG (reference sequence). CDR3 nucleotide sequence: TGTGCCTGGACCCTATCCGGGACAGAGGTTTGGACCCAGTACTTC. Amino acid sequence: CAWTLSGTEVWTQYF.

This clonotype was counted ten times or more. V gene TRBV6-2 or TRBV6-3 combines with J gene TRBJ1-1; unclear D gene. Trimming took 0 bases from V and 1 from J, leaving 12 bases between them. The CDR3 totals 16 residues. The germline CDR1 and CDR2 sequences are MNHEY and SVGEGT. CDR3 protein: CASSYSTVKPNTEAFF. DNA of the CDR3: TGTGCCAGCAGTTACTCGACGGTGAAGCCGAACACTGAAGCTTTCTTT.

The V gene is TRBV24-1, the J gene TRBJ2-1; TRBD2 matches 15 bases. J lost 4 bases, V lost 5 bases, and 5 bases had no gene match. The CDR3 has 17 residues. Germline values: CDR1 KGHDR, CDR2 SFDVKD. CDR3 DNA: TGTGCCACCAGTGTCGGACTAGCGGGAGGGTTTTACAATGAGCAGTTCTTC. This encodes CATSVGLAGGFYNEQFF.

This rearrangement joins TRBV2 to TRBJ2-7, with 9 bases lining up with TRBD1. V dropped 3 bases and J dropped 4; count of bases not matched to a gene: 7. CDR1 and CDR2 from the germline V gene are SNHLY and FYNNEI. This CDR3 is built from 15 residues. The CDR3 protein is CASSDPGQGMYEQYF. The CDR3 DNA reads as TGTGCCAGCAGTGACCCGGGACAGGGTATGTACGAGCAGTACTTC.

The table lists this clonotype with a few counts. The rearrangement links TRBV3-1 to TRBJ2-2; TRBD1 might be the D (6 bases). There are 15 residues in the CDR3. The V end lost 1 base, the J end lost 4 bases, and 10 bases lay between the germline ends. The germline CDR1 and CDR2 sequences are LGHDT and YNNKEL (reference sequence). The CDR3 protein is CASSQAGAGTGELFF. The CDR3 coding sequence is TGTGCCAGCAGCCAAGCAGGGGCGGGCACCGGGGAGCTGTTTTTT.

This clonotype was seen repeatedly, ten times or more. This rearrangement joins TRBV15 to TRBJ2-1, with 14 bases identical to TRBD2. Germline V gene sequence: CDR1 LNHNV, CDR2 YYDKDF (reference sequence). V lost 4 bases to trimming and J lost 5 bases; unmatched junction nucleotides: 10. The CDR3 has 18 amino acids. This CDR3 reads CATSKGLAGVAVHNEQFF. As DNA, the CDR3 is TGTGCCACCAGCAAGGGACTAGCGGGAGTGGCAGTACACAATGAGCAGTTCTTC.

This clonotype was seen only a few times. The chain uses TRBV5-5 and TRBJ2-1; D unclear. This CDR3 is built from 16 residues. Germline V gene lookup returns CDR1 SGHKS and CDR2 YYEKEE (reference sequence). V lost 0 bases, J lost 2 bases, and 12 bases lay in between. CDR3 nucleotide sequence: TGTGCCAGCAGCTTGGTAGTGAACGGGCCCTACAATGAGCAGTTCTTC. Translating it yields CASSLVVNGPYNEQFF.

This clonotype was seen many times. The rearrangement uses TRBV7-8 and TRBJ2-7; 9 bases align to TRBD1. Trimming took 4 bases from V and 2 from J; bases not matched to a gene: 0. Germline-derived CDR1 and CDR2 are SGHVS and FQNEAQ. The CDR3 is 13 residues long. The CDR3 here is CASSWTGAYEQYF. The CDR3 region has the DNA TGTGCCAGCAGCTGGACAGGGGCCTACGAGCAGTACTTC.

This clonotype was seen only a few times. Here the CDR3 reads CASSYSKHRSQPQHF. The CDR3, as DNA: TGTGCCAGCAGTTACTCGAAGCATCGGAGTCAGCCCCAGCATTTT. This chain joins TRBV6-5 and TRBJ1-5, with unresolved D. Germline CDR1 and CDR2: MNHEY and SVGAGI. V lost 0 bases and J 6 bases, leaving 12 bases between the germline ends. The CDR3 extends over 15 amino acids.

The chain links TRBV7-9 to TRBJ2-1, with D possibly matching TRBD2 (5 bases). This CDR3 comprises 17 residues. The V and J ends lost 5 bases and 8 bases respectively, with 25 bases between them. CDR1 and CDR2 (germline): SEHNR, FQNEAQ (reference sequence). CDR3 protein: CASSPRAAKPVVDEQFF. In DNA, the CDR3 is TGTGCCAGCAGCCCCCGAGCGGCAAAACCCGTGGTGGATGAGCAGTTCTTC.

There are many counts of this clonotype. J is TRBJ2-7 and V is TRBV20-1; D is perhaps TRBD1 (5 bases). The CDR3 runs 14 residues. The V and J ends lost 3 bases and 3 bases respectively, with 15 bases between them. The germline V gene has CDR1 DFQATT and CDR2 SNEGSKA (reference sequence). CDR3 region: CSARVVGVGYEQYF. In DNA form, the CDR3 reads TGCAGTGCTAGGGTTGTAGGGGTCGGCTACGAGCAGTACTTC.